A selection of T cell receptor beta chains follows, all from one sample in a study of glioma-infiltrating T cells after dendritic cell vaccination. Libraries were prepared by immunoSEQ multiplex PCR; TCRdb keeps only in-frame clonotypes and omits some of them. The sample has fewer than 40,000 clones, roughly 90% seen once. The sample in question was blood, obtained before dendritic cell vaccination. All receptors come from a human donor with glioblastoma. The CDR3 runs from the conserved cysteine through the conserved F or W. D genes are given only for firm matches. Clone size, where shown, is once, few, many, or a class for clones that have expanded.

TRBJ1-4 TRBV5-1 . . TGCGCCAGCAGCTTGTCTGCAACTAATGAAAAACTGTTTTTT CASSLSATNEKLFF
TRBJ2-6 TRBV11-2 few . TGTGCCAGCACTGTACAGGGCCGGAGAGTTGGGGCCAACGTCCTGACTTTC CASTVQGRRVGANVLTF
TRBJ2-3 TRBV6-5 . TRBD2 TGTGCCAGCACCCGCCTAGCGGGGGGGTCGGATACGCAGTATTTT CASTRLAGGSDTQYF
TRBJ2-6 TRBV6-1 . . TGTGCCAGCAGCTACTCTGGGGCCAACGTCCTGACTTTC CASSYSGANVLTF
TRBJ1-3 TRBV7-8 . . TGTGCCAGCAGTTCCGCTGCGGGTGTAGGAAACACCATATATTTT CASSSAAGVGNTIYF
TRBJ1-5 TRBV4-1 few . TGCGCCAGCAGCCAAGGAGACAACGGTAATCAGCCCCAGCATTTT CASSQGDNGNQPQHF
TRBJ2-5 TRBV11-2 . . TGTGCCAGCAGCTTAGGGGCCGGTACAGAGACCCAGTACTTC CASSLGAGTETQYF
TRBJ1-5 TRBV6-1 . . TGTGCCAGCAGTGAGCGCTTCTTGGGAGATAGCAATCAGCCCCAGCATTTT CASSERFLGDSNQPQHF
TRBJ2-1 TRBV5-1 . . TGCGCCAGCAGCCGCGGCGAGGACTCCTACAATGAGCAGTTCTTC CASSRGEDSYNEQFF
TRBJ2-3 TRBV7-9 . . TGTGCCAGCAGCTTAGCTCCCTCTGATACGCAGTATTTT CASSLAPSDTQYF